This T cell receptor beta chain was profiled in a study of metastatic and nonmetastatic thyroid tumors (dated by TCRdb to about 2020). With regard to the full study: The researchers compared repertoires between peripheral blood samples and tumor or nodule tissue samples from patients with malignant or benign thyroid disease. Overall study results and their limits: TCR beta diversity was reported as significantly higher in malignant tumors than in benign nodules, in both blood and tumor samples.

CDR1 and CDR2 are drawn from the germline V gene: MDHEN, SYDVKM. The cysteine opens and the phenylalanine closes a CDR3 of 14 amino acids. Only the CDR3 portion is preserved as DNA: 42 bases, with reading frame beginning at the first base. About this clone: The antigen it recognizes is unknown. Compared with germline, one end of the junction differs, possibly owing to a read error.

The library was prepared using PCR. For sequencing, an Illumina HiSeq 4000 was employed. High-throughput sequencing was used to profile the TCR beta-chain CDR3 region of each patient. The paper's data handling went like this. Drawing on CDR3 differences between clinicopathological groups, the researchers built a classifier meant to tell apart patients with distant-metastatic papillary thyroid cancer. To measure repertoire diversity the researchers used the Shannon index, while the Morisita-Horn index served to gauge how similar the tumor and blood repertoires were. TCRdb took the public reads, trimmed them with fastp at Q25, ran MiXCR for clone calling and kept in-frame beta chains. Here the V and J calls rest on TCRdb's processing, not on the authors' analysis. Counted in this sample were about 15,000 clones; roughly a quarter of them appeared once. The top ten clones comprise approximately 8% of the sample.

No patient had received any treatment before thyroid surgery. Using T-cell receptor beta sequencing, the study looked back at clinical samples from patients collected from about 2011 to 2018. Source material: tumor tissue. This clonotype originated in a female donor with papillary thyroid cancer or a benign thyroid nodule (not recorded which). Some clones in this sample may be carry-over from other donors' samples. The chain is assembled from TRBV28 and TRBJ2-7; TRBD2 is a possible D gene, resting on 7 matching bases. The nucleotides are TGTGCCGGCAGCCGCCCGACTAGCTGGGACATACAGTACTTC. Protein translation: CAGSRPTSWDIQYF.